The next 3 T cell receptor beta chains were all read from a single sample in a study of identical twins. In TCRdb, the 5' RACE reads were re-called with MiXCR into one record per CDR3 protein. The table has over 500,000 distinct CDR3 sequences, 22% seen once. These data were also filed under a second study, of T cells expressing NK-cell markers.

The sample comprised CD4+ T cells sorted from blood. Every receptor here comes from a woman aged 18-35 years in good health.

The rearrangement joins TRBV11-3 to TRBJ1-1; 7 nucleotides agree with TRBD1. The V segment lost 5 bases and the J segment 5 bases; nucleotides outside the gene matches: 11. The CDR3 totals 15 residues. Germline V gene sequence: CDR1 SGHNT, CDR2 YENEEA. CDR3 amino acids: CASSPPPTGRTEAFF. CDR3 in DNA: TGTGCCAGCAGCCCCCCTCCGACAGGGCGAACTGAAGCTTTCTTT.

This chain joins TRBV10-3 and TRBJ2-3; 15 positions agree with TRBD2. Germline V lookup: CDR1 ENHRY, CDR2 SYGVKD. CDR3 size: 18 residues. V was pared by 3 bases and J by 5 bases, with 9 bases of the junction left unmatched. The CDR3 loop is CAISDPRTSGGAVDTQYF. The CDR3 DNA is TGTGCCATCAGTGACCCGCGGACTAGCGGGGGGGCAGTAGATACGCAGTATTTT.

The V call is TRBV3-1, the J call TRBJ2-3; weak D call: TRBD2 (5 bases). The CDR3 is made up of 15 amino acids. Germline V gives CDR1 LGHDT, CDR2 YNNKEL (reference sequence). Trimming removed 4 bases from V and 3 bases from J, with 14 bases in between. This CDR3 is CASSRTGPITDTQYF. CDR3 nucleotides: TGTGCCAGCAGCCGGACTGGCCCAATAACAGATACGCAGTATTTT.